A selection of T cell receptor beta chains follows, all from one sample in a study of cytomegalovirus exposure and HLA in healthy donors. Data came from immunoSEQ multiplex PCR; TCRdb stores just in-frame clones and leaves some out. The data hold fewer than 200,000 clones, with 65% to 90% observed a single time. Sequencing used PBMCs. These receptors originate from a human donor in good health. Each CDR3 is given with its conserved first and last residue. D genes are given only for firm matches. Clone size is shown for a subset of rows, as once, few, many or a class of expanded clone.

>TRBV5-1|TRBJ1-4|-|-
CASSLAGVGNEKLFF
TGCGCCAGCAGCTTGGCGGGAGTCGGTAATGAAAAACTGTTTTTT
>TRBV27|TRBJ1-2|-|-
CASGGGSGGYTF
TGTGCCAGCGGGGGGGGTTCTGGGGGCTACACCTTC
>TRBV6-1|TRBJ2-2|-|many
CASSEMASNTGELFF
TGTGCCAGCAGTGAAATGGCTTCGAACACCGGGGAGCTGTTTTTT
>TRBV23-1|TRBJ2-1|TRBD2|-
CASSQSGAGGRDEQFF
TGCGCCAGCAGTCAATCGGGGGCGGGGGGGCGCGATGAGCAGTTCTTC
>TRBV19|TRBJ1-1|-|-
CASSSPSGRTEAFF
TGTGCCAGTAGTAGCCCATCAGGGCGAACTGAAGCTTTCTTT
>TRBV10-3|TRBJ1-1|-|-
CAISEFKQGNEAFF
TGTGCCATCAGTGAGTTCAAACAGGGCAACGAAGCTTTCTTT
>TRBV7-2|TRBJ2-7|TRBD2|once
CASSLLGGGPSYEQYF
TGTGCCAGCAGCTTACTGGGCGGGGGACCCTCCTACGAGCAGTACTTC
>TRBV6-6|TRBJ1-3|-|-
CASAGSGNTIYF
TGTGCCAGCGCCGGTTCGGGAAACACCATATATTTT
>TRBV19|TRBJ2-4|TRBD1|-
CASSTPGGQGRKNIQYF
TGTGCCAGTAGTACCCCCGGAGGACAGGGTCGCAAAAACATTCAGTACTTC
>TRBV5-6|TRBJ1-1|TRBD1|-
CASSLLQGAGEAFF
TGTGCCAGCAGCCTGCTACAGGGGGCGGGTGAAGCTTTCTTT
>TRBV6-1|TRBJ1-1|-|-
CASSEDRTNTEAFF
TGTGCCAGCAGTGAAGACAGGACGAACACTGAAGCTTTCTTT
>TRBV25-1|TRBJ1-2|-|-
CASSDSSGYTF
TGTGCCAGCAGTGACAGTTCTGGCTACACCTTC
>TRBV27|TRBJ1-2|-|-
CASTPGMGLGGYTF
TGTGCCAGCACCCCCGGGATGGGTCTTGGCGGCTACACCTTC